This T cell receptor beta chain derives from a study of T-cell reconstitution after alpha-beta-depleted transplantation in children. Germline CDR1 SEHNR, CDR2 FQNEAQ (reference sequence). Trimming cost V 5 bases and J 3 bases; bases outside gene matches: 7. The CDR3 totals 14 residues. Unique molecular identifiers featured in how the TCRbeta library was prepared. MiXCR, applied by TCRdb to the PCR reads, yields one record per CDR3 protein. The sample consists of about 350,000 distinct CDR3 sequences, roughly 17% of them appearing once. Sequenced here: PBMCs, mostly from graft donor cells, sampled 360 days after TCRalphabeta/CD19-depleted stem cell transplant. The chain joins TRBV7-9 to TRBJ2-7, with 7 nucleotides matching TRBD2. This sequence was found in a male patient aged 2 to 10 who had a stem cell transplant for acute lymphoblastic leukemia, so the T cells may come from the graft donor. The CDR3 loop reads CASSPRGRGYEQYF. The CDR3 DNA follows: TGTGCCAGCAGCCCTCGGGGGAGGGGCTACGAGCAGTACTTC.